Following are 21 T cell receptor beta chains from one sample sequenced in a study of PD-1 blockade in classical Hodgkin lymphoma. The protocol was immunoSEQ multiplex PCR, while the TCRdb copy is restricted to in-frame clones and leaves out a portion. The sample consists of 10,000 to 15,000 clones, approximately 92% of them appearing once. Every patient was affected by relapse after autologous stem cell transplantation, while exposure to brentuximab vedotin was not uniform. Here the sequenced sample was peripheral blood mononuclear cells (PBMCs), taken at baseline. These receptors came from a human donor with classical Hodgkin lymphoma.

CDR3 amino acids: CASRVGGGYTF. CDR3 nucleotides: TGTGCCAGCAGGGTAGGGGGTGGCTACACCTTC. V and J are TRBV6-1 and TRBJ1-2; weak D call: TRBD1 (6 bases). With 6 bases removed from V and 7 bases from J, the gap between germline ends came to 9 bases. Germline V gene data show CDR1 as MNHNS and CDR2 as SASEGT. The CDR3 sequence is 11 residues long.

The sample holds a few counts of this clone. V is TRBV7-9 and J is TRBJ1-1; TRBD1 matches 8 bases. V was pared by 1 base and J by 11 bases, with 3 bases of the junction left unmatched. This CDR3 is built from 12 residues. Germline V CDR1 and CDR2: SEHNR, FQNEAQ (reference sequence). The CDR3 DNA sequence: TGTGCCAGCAGCTTAGAGGACAGGGCGGCTTTCTTT. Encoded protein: CASSLEDRAAFF.

The CDR3 loop reads CASRRETQYF. DNA of the CDR3: TGTGCCAGCAGACGGGAGACCCAGTACTTC. The chain joins TRBV6-6 to TRBJ2-5, with D unresolved. The CDR3 has 10 residues. Germline V lookup: CDR1 MNHNY, CDR2 SVGAGI (reference sequence). Trimming left V 6 bases short and J 5 bases short, with 4 bases between.

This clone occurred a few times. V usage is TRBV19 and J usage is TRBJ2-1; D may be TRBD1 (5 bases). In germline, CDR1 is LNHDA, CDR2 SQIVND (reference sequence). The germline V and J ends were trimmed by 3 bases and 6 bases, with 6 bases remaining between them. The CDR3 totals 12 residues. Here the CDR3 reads CASSIQGNEQFF. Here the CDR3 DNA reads TGTGCCAGTAGTATCCAGGGCAATGAGCAGTTCTTC. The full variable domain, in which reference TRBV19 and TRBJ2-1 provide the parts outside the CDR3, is DGGITQSPKYLFRKEGQNVTLSCEQNLNHDAMYWYRQDPGQGLRLIYYSQIVNDFQKGDIAEGYSVSREKKESFPLTVTSAQKNPTAFYLCASSIQGNEQFFGPGTRLTVL.

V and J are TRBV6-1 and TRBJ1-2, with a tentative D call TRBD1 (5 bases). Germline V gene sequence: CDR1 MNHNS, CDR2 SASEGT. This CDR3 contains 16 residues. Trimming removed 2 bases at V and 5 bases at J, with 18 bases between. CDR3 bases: TGTGCCAGCAGTGAAATGGGGGTGCCTACCTCATATGGCTACACCTTC. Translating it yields CASSEMGVPTSYGYTF.

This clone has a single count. In DNA, the CDR3 is TGTGCCAGCAGCGTGCTAGCGGGGGGGCCTTACGAGCAGTACTTC. This encodes CASSVLAGGPYEQYF. The gene calls are TRBV9 and TRBJ2-7, with 12 bases aligning to TRBD2. Trimming cost V 2 bases and J 4 bases; bases outside gene matches: 4. Germline V gene lookup returns CDR1 SGDLS and CDR2 YYNGEE. CDR3 size: 15 residues.

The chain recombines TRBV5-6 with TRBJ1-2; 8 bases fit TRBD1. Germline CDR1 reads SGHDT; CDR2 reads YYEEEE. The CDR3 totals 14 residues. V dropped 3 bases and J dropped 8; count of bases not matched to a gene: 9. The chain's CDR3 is CASSYGTGTGGYTF. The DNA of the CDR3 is TGTGCCAGCAGCTACGGAACAGGGACAGGAGGCTACACCTTC. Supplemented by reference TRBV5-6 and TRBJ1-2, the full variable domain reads DAGVTQSPTHLIKTRGQQVTLRCSPKSGHDTVSWYQQALGQGPQFIFQYYEEEERQRGNFPDRFSGHQFPNYSSELNVNALLLGDSALYLCASSYGTGTGGYTFGSGTRLTVV.

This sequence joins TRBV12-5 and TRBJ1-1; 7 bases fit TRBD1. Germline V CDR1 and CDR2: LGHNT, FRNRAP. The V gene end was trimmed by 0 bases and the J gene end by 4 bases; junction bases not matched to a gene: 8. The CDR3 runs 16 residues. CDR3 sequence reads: CASGLVSDQGVTEAFF. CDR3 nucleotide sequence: TGTGCTAGTGGTTTGGTAAGCGACCAGGGGGTCACTGAAGCTTTCTTT.

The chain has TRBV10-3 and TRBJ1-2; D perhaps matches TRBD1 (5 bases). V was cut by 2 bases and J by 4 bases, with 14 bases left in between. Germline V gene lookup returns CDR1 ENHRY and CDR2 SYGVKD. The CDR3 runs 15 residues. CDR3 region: CAISEDSALTYGYTF. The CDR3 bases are TGTGCCATCAGTGAGGACAGCGCCTTAACCTATGGCTACACCTTC.

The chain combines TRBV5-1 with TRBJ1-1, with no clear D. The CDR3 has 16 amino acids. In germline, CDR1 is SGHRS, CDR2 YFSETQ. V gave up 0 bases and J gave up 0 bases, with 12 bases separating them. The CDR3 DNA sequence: TGCGCCAGCAGCTTGGCCGGAGGGCCTATGAACACTGAAGCTTTCTTT. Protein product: CASSLAGGPMNTEAFF.

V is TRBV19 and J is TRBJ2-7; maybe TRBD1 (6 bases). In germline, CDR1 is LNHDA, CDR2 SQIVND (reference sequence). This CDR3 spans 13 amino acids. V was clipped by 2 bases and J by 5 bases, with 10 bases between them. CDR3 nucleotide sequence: TGTGCCAGTAGTATAACAGGGTACAACGAGCAGTACTTC. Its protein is CASSITGYNEQYF.

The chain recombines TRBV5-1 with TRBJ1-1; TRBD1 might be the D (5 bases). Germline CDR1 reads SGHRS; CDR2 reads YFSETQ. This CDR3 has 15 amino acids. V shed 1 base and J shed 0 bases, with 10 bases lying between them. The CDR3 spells CASSLTGPMNTEAFF. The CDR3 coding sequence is TGCGCCAGCAGCTTGACAGGCCCTATGAACACTGAAGCTTTCTTT.

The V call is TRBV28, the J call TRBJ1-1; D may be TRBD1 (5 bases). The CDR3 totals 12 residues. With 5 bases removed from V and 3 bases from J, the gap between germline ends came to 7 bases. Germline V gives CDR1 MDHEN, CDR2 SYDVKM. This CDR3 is CASSIGDTEAFF. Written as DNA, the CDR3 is TGTGCCAGCAGTATAGGGGACACTGAAGCTTTCTTT. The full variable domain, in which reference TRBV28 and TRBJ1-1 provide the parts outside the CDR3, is DVKVTQSSRYLVKRTGEKVFLECVQDMDHENMFWYRQDPGLGLRLIYFSYDVKMKEKGDIPEGYSVSREKKERFSLILESASTNQTSMYLCASSIGDTEAFFGQGTRLTVV.

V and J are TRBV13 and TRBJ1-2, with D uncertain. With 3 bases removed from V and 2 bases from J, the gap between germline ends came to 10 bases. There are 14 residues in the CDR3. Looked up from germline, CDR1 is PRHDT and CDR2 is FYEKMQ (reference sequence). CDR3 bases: TGTGCCAGCAGCTTTCGGGCGGCCAACTATGGCTACACCTTC. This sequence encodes CASSFRAANYGYTF.

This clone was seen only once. In DNA form, the CDR3 reads TGTGCCAGCAGCTTCAGCGCCAGCGGCCTTGGCTACACCTTC. Protein product: CASSFSASGLGYTF. The rearrangement uses TRBV7-3 and TRBJ1-2; D unclear. V lost 3 bases, J lost 7 bases, and 15 bases lay in between. Germline V lookup: CDR1 SGHTA, CDR2 FQGTGA. CDR3 length: 14 residues.

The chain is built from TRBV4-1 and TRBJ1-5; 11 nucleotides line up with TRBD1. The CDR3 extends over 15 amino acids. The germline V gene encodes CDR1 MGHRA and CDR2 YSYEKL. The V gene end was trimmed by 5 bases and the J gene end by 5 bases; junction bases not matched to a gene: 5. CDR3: CASSLDRGLDQPQHF. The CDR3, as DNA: TGCGCCAGCAGCTTGGACAGGGGGCTTGATCAGCCCCAGCATTTT.

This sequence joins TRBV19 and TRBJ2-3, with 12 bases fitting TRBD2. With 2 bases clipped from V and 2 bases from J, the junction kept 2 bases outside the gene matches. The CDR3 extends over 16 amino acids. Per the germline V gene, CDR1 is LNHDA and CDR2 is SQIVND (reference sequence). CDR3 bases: TGTGCCAGTAGTATAAGACTAGCGGGGGCCACAGATACGCAGTATTTT. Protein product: CASSIRLAGATDTQYF.

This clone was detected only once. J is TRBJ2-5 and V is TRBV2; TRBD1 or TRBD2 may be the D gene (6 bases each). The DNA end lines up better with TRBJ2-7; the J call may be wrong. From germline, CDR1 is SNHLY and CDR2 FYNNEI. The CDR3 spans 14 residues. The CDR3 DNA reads TGTGCCAGCAACGAGGGGGGCCCCTCCTACGAGCAGTACTTC. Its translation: CASNEGGPSYEQYF.

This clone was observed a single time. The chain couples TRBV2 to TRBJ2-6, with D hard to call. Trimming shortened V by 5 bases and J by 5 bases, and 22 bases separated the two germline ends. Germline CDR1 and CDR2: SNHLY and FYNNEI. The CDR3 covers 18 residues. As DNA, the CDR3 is TGTGCCAGCAGTAGCCGCTATTACCGATACAGTCGGGCCAACGTCCTGACTTTC. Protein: CASSSRYYRYSRANVLTF.

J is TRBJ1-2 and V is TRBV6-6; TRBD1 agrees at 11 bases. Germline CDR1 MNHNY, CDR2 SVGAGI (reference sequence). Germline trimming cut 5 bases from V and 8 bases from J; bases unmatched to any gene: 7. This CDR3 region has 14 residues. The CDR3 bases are TGTGCCAGCAGTGCCCCGGGACAGGGGGGGGGCTACACCTTC. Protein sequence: CASSAPGQGGGYTF.

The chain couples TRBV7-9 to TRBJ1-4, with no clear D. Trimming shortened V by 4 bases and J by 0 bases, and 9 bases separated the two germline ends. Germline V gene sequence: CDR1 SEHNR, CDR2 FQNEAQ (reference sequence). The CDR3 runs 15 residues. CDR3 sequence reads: CASSSGITTNEKLFF. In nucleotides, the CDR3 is TGTGCCAGCAGCTCGGGGATCACAACTAATGAAAAACTGTTTTTT.